The sample holds many counts of the clone carrying this TCR beta chain. The data derive from a study of neurological immune-mediated disorders. The CDR3 contains 16 residues. Per the germline V gene, CDR1 is MNHEY and CDR2 is SVGEGT. Trimming shortened V by 4 bases and J by 3 bases, and 18 bases separated the two germline ends. Time point: longitudinal time-point 3. From 2 million PBMCs stored at -80 C, the unsorted libraries were generated. By 5'RACE with 10-nucleotide random UMIs, the cDNA was made. Over 200 million TCR-beta sequences, together covering 15-18 subjects, were produced by every individual sequencing run that was carried out. TCRdb processed the 5' RACE reads anew with MiXCR; each CDR3 protein has one entry. Here the sample spans roughly 48,000 distinct CDR3 sequences, over 9.5% being singletons.

The genes are TRBV6-2 or TRBV6-3 and TRBJ2-5; D not resolved. The source is a male donor with HTLV-1-associated myelopathy (HAM/TSP). Source material: PBMCs. DNA of the CDR3: TGTGCCAGCAGTTCCCCACGAGCCATACGGGAAGAGACCCAGTACTTC. Translation gives CASSSPRAIREETQYF.